The TCR beta chain described here comes from a study of control samples from healthy donors and cancer patients. This table comes from immunoSEQ multiplex PCR, and its TCRdb copy is limited to in-frame clones, with some not included. This sample has approximately 84,000 clones, with 90% to 95% found just once. V trimming: 3 bases; J trimming: 2 bases; junction bases outside the gene matches: 4. The CDR3 runs 15 residues. Per the germline V gene, CDR1 is KGHSH and CDR2 is LQKENI. This clone has just a few counts. The source material was blood. This chain links TRBV18 with TRBJ1-5, with 7 positions matching TRBD1. This receptor was taken from a man aged 25 to 40 in good health. CDR3 region: CASSPSTGGNQPQHF. The CDR3 nucleotides are TGTGCCAGCTCACCTTCAACAGGGGGCAATCAGCCCCAGCATTTT.